This entry concerns a single TCR beta chain. Its cognate antigen is unknown. The record originates from a study of OX40 agonist ivuxolimab in advanced cancers. Across the study: Therapy given before enrollment (anti-PD-1, anti-PD-L1 or anti-CTLA-4) was allowed, and over 35% had some. Partial responses were seen in three patients, one with hepatocellular carcinoma and two with cutaneous melanoma. Notes on the study in general: More expanded clones were seen, on average, in CD8+ T cells than in CD4+. The study found among the lowest clonal expansion in partial responders at 0.1-3.0 mg/kg.

V was pared by 2 bases and J by 2 bases, with 9 bases between. CDR1 and CDR2 from the germline V gene are MNHEY and SVGAGI. This CDR3 is 14 amino acids long. Assay: immunoSEQ multiplex PCR; the TCRdb copy retains only in-frame clones and omits some. The sample includes 81,000 or so clones, roughly 91% of them seen just once. The source material was CD4+ or CD8+ T cells sorted from blood, sampled in a trial of the OX40 agonist ivuxolimab. This rearrangement joins TRBV6-5 to TRBJ1-1, with D unresolved. This clonotype was obtained from an adult with an advanced solid tumor such as melanoma, head and neck, liver or kidney cancer. CDR3 nucleotides: TGTGCCAGCAGTTACCAGTGGGGAAACACTGAAGCTTTCTTT. It yields the protein CASSYQWGNTEAFF.